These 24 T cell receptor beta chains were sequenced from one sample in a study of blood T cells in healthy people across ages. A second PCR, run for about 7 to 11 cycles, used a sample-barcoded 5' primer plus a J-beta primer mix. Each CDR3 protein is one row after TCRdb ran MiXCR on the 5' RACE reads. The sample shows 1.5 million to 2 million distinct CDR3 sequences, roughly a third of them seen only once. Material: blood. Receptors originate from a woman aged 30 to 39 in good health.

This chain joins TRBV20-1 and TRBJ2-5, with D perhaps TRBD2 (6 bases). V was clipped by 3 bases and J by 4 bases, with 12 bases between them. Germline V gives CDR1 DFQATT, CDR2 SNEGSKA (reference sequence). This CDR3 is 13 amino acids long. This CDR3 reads CSASLLRGETQYF. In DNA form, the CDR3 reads TGCAGTGCTAGTTTGTTGCGGGGAGAGACCCAGTACTTC.

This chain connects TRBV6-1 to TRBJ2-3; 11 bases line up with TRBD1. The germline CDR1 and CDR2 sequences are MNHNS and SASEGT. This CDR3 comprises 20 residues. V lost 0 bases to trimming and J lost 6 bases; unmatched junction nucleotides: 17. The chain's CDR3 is CASSEAAVGTDRGRGDTQYF. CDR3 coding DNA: TGTGCCAGCAGTGAAGCGGCCGTAGGAACGGACAGGGGGCGAGGGGATACGCAGTATTTT.

CDR3 region: CSVEDRGRGLFYEQYF. The CDR3 DNA reads TGCAGCGTTGAAGATCGAGGCAGGGGTCTTTTCTACGAGCAGTACTTC. V and J are TRBV29-1 and TRBJ2-7; D is perhaps TRBD1 (6 bases). CDR1 is SQVTM and CDR2 is ANQGSEA in the germline V gene. V lost 0 bases to trimming and J lost 3 bases, with 18 bases between them. This CDR3 has 16 amino acids.

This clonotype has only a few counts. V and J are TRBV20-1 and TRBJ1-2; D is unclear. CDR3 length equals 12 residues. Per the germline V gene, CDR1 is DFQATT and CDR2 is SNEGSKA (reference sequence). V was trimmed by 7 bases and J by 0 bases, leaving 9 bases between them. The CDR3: CSGSPANYGYTF. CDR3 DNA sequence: TGCAGTGGGTCGCCAGCTAACTATGGCTACACCTTC.

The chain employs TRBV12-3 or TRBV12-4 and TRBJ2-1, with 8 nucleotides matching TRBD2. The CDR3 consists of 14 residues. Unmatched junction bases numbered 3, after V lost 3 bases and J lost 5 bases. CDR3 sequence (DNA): TGTGCCAGCAGTTTCGGCGGGGGGAACAATGAGCAGTTCTTC. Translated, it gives CASSFGGGNNEQFF.

Written as DNA, the CDR3 is TGTGCCAGCTCACGGCGTTCTAGCACAGATACGCAGTATTTT. It specifies CASSRRSSTDTQYF. The chain carries TRBV18 and TRBJ2-3, with D hard to call. Germline V lookup: CDR1 KGHSH, CDR2 LQKENI. The length of the CDR3 is 14 residues. V shed 4 bases and J shed 0 bases, with 8 bases lying between them.

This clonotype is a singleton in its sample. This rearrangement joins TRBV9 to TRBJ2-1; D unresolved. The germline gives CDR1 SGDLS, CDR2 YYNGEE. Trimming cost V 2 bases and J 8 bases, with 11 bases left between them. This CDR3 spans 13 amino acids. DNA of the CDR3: TGTGCCAGCAGCGTTTGGACGGAAGATGAGCAGTTCTTC. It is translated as CASSVWTEDEQFF.

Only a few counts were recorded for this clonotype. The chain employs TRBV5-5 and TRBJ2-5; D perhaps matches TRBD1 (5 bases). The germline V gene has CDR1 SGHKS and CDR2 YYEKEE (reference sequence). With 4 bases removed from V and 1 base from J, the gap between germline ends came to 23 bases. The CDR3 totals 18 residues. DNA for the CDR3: TGTGCCAGCAGCCGTACGTTGTTTAGTAGACAGACCCAAGAGACCCAGTACTTC. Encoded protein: CASSRTLFSRQTQETQYF.

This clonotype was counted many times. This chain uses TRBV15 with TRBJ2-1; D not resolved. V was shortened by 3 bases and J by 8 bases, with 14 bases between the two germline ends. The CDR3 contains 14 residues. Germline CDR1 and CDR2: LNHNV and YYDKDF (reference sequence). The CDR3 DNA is TGTGCCACCAGCAGCGTACCGACCTCCCATGAGCAGTTCTTC. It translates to CATSSVPTSHEQFF.

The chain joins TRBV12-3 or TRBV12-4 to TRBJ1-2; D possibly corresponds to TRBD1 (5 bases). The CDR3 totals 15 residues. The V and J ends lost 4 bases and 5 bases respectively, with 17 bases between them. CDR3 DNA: TGTGCCAGCAGTTCAACCGGGGGGGTAGCTTATGGCTACACCTTC. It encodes CASSSTGGVAYGYTF.

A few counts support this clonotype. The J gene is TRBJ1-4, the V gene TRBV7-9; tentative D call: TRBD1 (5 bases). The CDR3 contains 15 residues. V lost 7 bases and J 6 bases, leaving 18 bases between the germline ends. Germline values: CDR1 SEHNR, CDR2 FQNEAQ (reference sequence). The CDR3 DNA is TGTGCCAGCACCATCGGGACGGCCGGGTATGAAAAACTGTTTTTT. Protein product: CASTIGTAGYEKLFF.

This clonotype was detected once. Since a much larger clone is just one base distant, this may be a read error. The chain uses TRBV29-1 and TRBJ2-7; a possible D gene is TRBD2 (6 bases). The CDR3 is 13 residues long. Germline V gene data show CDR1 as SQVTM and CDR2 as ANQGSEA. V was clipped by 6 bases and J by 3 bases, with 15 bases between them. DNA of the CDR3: TGCAGCGTCTGGAGGGGCGAATGCTACGAGCAGTACTTC. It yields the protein CSVWRGECYEQYF.

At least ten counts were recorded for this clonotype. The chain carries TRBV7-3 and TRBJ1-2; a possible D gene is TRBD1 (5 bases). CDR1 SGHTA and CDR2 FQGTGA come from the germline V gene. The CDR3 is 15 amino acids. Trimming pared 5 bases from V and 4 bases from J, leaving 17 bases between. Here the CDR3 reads CASSPSPGPIYGYTF. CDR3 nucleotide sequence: TGTGCCAGCAGCCCCTCACCGGGACCGATCTATGGCTACACCTTC.

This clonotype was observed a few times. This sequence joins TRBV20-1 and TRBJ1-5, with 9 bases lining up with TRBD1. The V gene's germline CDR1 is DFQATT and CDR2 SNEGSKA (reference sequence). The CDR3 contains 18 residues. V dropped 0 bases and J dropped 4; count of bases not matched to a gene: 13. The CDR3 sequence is CSARDRVRTGAYNQPQHF. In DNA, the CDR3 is TGCAGTGCTAGAGACCGGGTACGGACAGGGGCGTATAATCAGCCCCAGCATTTT.

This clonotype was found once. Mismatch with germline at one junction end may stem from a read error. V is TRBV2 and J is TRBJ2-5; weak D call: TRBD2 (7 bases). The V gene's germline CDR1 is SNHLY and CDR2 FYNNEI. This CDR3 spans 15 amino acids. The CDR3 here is CASSERRGGQETQYF. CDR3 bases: TGTGCCAGCAGTGAAAGGAGGGGGGGACAAGAGACTCAGTACTTC. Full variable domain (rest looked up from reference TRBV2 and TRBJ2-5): EPEVTQTPSHQVTQMGQEVILRCVPISNHLYFYWYRQILGQKVEFLVSFYNNEISEKSEIFDDQFSVERPDGSNFTLKIRSTKLEDSAMYFCASSERRGGQETQYFGPGTRLLVL.

Written as DNA, the CDR3 is TGTGCCAGCAGCGGGGGGGCTAAAGGGGAGACCCAGTACTTC. Amino acid sequence: CASSGGAKGETQYF. The rearrangement joins TRBV3-1 to TRBJ2-5; D perhaps matches TRBD2 (7 bases). CDR1 and CDR2 (germline): LGHDT, YNNKEL (reference sequence). The ends were cut back, 5 bases at V and 5 bases at J, with 15 bases in the middle. The CDR3 sequence is 14 residues long.

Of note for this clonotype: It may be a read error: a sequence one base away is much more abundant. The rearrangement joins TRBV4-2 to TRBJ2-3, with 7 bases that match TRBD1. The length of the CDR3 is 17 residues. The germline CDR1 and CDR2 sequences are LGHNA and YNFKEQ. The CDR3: CAGSQDFEGAITDTQYF. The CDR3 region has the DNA TGTGCCGGCAGCCAAGATTTCGAGGGGGCTATCACAGATACGCAGTATTTT.

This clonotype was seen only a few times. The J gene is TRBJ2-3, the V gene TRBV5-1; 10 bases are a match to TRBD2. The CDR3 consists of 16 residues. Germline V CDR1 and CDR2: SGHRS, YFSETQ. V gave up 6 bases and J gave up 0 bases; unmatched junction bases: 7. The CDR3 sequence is CASTPGLAASTDTQYF. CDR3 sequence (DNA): TGCGCCAGCACCCCTGGACTAGCGGCTAGCACAGATACGCAGTATTTT.

As DNA, the CDR3 is TGCGCCAGCAAATCGGGACAGGGAGGATACGAGCAGTACTTC. Its protein product is CASKSGQGGYEQYF. The V call is TRBV10-2, the J call TRBJ2-7, with 9 bases lining up with TRBD1. The CDR3 is 14 amino acids. CDR1 and CDR2 from the germline V gene are WSHSY and SAAADI. J lost 4 bases, V lost 7 bases, and 8 bases had no gene match.

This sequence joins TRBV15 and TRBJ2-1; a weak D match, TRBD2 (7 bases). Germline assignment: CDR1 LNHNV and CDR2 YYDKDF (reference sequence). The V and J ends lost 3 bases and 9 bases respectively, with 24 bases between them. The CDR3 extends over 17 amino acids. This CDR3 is CATSSRPRPLGGGEQFF. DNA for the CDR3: TGTGCCACCAGCAGCCGACCCCGGCCTTTAGGGGGGGGTGAGCAGTTCTTC.

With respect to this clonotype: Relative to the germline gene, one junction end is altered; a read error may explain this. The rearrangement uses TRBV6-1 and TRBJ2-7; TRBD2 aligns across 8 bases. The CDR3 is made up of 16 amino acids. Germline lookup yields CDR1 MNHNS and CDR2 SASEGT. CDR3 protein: CAGSESASGLTYEQYF. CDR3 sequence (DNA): TGTGCCGGCAGTGAAAGCGCTAGCGGGTTAACCTACGAGCAGTACTTC.

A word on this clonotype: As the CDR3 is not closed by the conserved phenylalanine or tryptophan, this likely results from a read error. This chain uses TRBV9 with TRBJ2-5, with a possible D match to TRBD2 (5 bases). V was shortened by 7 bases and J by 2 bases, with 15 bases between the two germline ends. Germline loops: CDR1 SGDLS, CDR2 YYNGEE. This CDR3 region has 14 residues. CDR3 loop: CASASSPGQETQYV. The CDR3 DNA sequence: TGTGCCAGCGCCAGCTCTCCGGGGCAAGAGACCCAGTACGTC.

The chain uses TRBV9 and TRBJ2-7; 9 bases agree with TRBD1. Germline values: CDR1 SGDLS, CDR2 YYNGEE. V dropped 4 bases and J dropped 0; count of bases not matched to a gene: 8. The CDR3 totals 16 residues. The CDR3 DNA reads TGTGCCAGCAGCACCTCGACAGGGGGTGCCTCCTACGAGCAGTACTTC. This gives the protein CASSTSTGGASYEQYF.

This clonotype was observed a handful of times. CDR3 sequence: CASSFNRESGETQYF. CDR3 in DNA: TGTGCCAGCAGCTTTAACCGGGAGTCGGGGGAGACCCAGTACTTC. The chain links TRBV11-2 to TRBJ2-5; TRBD2 is a possible D gene (6 bases). Trimming shortened V by 3 bases and J by 5 bases, and 16 bases separated the two germline ends. The germline V gene has CDR1 SGHAT and CDR2 FQNNGV. This CDR3 contains 15 residues.